These 30 T cell receptor beta chains originate from one sample sequenced in a study of breast tumors, draining lymph nodes, adjacent tissues. MiXCR, applied by TCRdb to the multiplex PCR reads, yields one record per CDR3 protein. The table includes around 140,000 distinct CDR3 sequences, approximately 20% detected once. Axillary draining lymph nodes of breast cancer patients supplied the node samples. Material for sequencing was axillary lymph node tissue. The source is a female donor with breast cancer. Some clones in this sample may be carry-over from other donors' samples.

By sample fraction, this clonotype is medium-sized. The chain joins TRBV6-6 to TRBJ1-5; 7 nucleotides line up with TRBD1. V gave up 8 bases and J gave up 0 bases; unmatched junction bases: 10. Germline-derived CDR1 and CDR2 are MNHNY and SVGAGI (reference sequence). The CDR3 has 16 residues. The CDR3 DNA reads as TGTGCCAGCGGGATCCCCACAGGGGATAGCAATCAGCCCCAGCATTTT. Protein product: CASGIPTGDSNQPQHF.

This clonotype was seen a few times. The J gene is TRBJ1-3, the V gene TRBV4-1, with D hard to call. This CDR3 has 15 amino acids. V was pared by 1 base and J by 2 bases, with 9 bases between. From germline, CDR1 is MGHRA and CDR2 YSYEKL. The CDR3 nucleotides are TGCGCCAGCAGCCAAGTGGCGGGGACTGGAAACACCATATATTTT. This codes for CASSQVAGTGNTIYF.

This clonotype was picked up many times. The gene calls are TRBV7-2 and TRBJ2-2; D not resolved. Germline values: CDR1 SGHTA, CDR2 FQGNSA. V gave up 3 bases and J gave up 5 bases, with 4 bases separating them. The CDR3 contains 12 residues. The DNA of the CDR3 is TGTGCCAGCAGCTTCCCTACCGGGGAGCTGTTTTTT. Amino acids: CASSFPTGELFF.

The CDR3, as DNA: TGTGCCAGCAGTCCCCGCCTGGGGCTGCATCAGCCCCAGCATTTT. Protein sequence: CASSPRLGLHQPQHF. The V call is TRBV6-5, the J call TRBJ1-5, with a possible D match to TRBD1 (5 bases). This CDR3 spans 15 amino acids. The germline V gene encodes CDR1 MNHEY and CDR2 SVGAGI. V gave up 5 bases and J gave up 5 bases, with 16 bases separating them.

With regard to this clonotype: A read error is likely, as this CDR3 ends without the conserved phenylalanine or tryptophan. The chain employs TRBV18 and TRBJ1-5; 8 bases agree with TRBD1. CDR1 KGHSH and CDR2 LQKENI come from the germline V gene. With V trimmed by 4 bases and J by 5 bases, 1 base remained unmatched. The CDR3 totals 13 residues. In DNA form, the CDR3 reads TGTGCCAGCTCACTACAGGGGGATCAGCCCCAGCATTCT. Amino acids: CASSLQGDQPQHS.

This clonotype was counted many times. The chain uses TRBV11-2 and TRBJ1-6; 9 bases fit TRBD1. Germline values: CDR1 SGHAT, CDR2 FQNNGV. V shed 4 bases and J 9 bases; nucleotides not matched to a gene: 4. The CDR3 extends over 14 amino acids. This CDR3 reads CASSSDRGASPLHF. The CDR3 DNA follows: TGTGCCAGCAGCTCGGACAGGGGAGCTTCACCCCTCCACTTT.

This clonotype occurred once. The V gene is TRBV19, the J gene TRBJ2-5, with 9 bases that match TRBD2. CDR3 size: 18 residues. CDR1 and CDR2 from the germline V gene are LNHDA and SQIVND (reference sequence). V dropped 5 bases and J dropped 2; count of bases not matched to a gene: 15. This CDR3 reads CASSSREVSGSAQETQYF. CDR3 in DNA: TGTGCCAGTAGTTCAAGAGAGGTTAGCGGGAGTGCTCAAGAGACCCAGTACTTC. Filled out from reference TRBV19 and TRBJ2-5, the complete variable domain reads DGGITQSPKYLFRKEGQNVTLSCEQNLNHDAMYWYRQDPGQGLRLIYYSQIVNDFQKGDIAEGYSVSREKKESFPLTVTSAQKNPTAFYLCASSSREVSGSAQETQYFGPGTRLLVL.

Points on this clonotype: A read error is possible here, since a much larger clone lies one base away. The CDR3 loop reads CASGGRGPGFNGQFF. In nucleotides, the CDR3 is TGTGCCAGCGGGGGTAGAGGGCCCGGGTTTAATGGGCAGTTCTTC. The rearrangement joins TRBV6-1 to TRBJ2-1; either TRBD1 or TRBD2 may fit D (5 bases each). Germline loops: CDR1 MNHNS, CDR2 SASEGT. This CDR3 contains 15 residues.

This clonotype turned up a few times. The CDR3 loop reads CASSFGTSGTGELFF. As DNA, the CDR3 is TGTGCCAGCAGCTTCGGGACTAGCGGGACCGGGGAGCTGTTTTTT. The chain is built from TRBV11-2 and TRBJ2-2; 12 bases agree with TRBD2. Germline V CDR1 and CDR2: SGHAT, FQNNGV. The CDR3 extends over 15 amino acids. Trimming at V came to 3 bases and at J to 5 bases, leaving 1 base not matched to a gene.

This clonotype was observed a handful of times. The J gene is TRBJ2-2, the V gene TRBV5-4, with 14 bases aligning to TRBD2. The CDR3 spans 20 residues. The V gene's germline CDR1 is SGHNT and CDR2 YYREEE (reference sequence). V lost 4 bases to trimming and J lost 3 bases; unmatched junction nucleotides: 14. The CDR3 sequence: CASSGKPGLAGVEDTGELFF. As DNA, the CDR3 is TGTGCCAGCAGCGGAAAACCGGGACTAGCGGGAGTTGAGGACACCGGGGAGCTGTTTTTT.

This clonotype was picked up many times. This chain links TRBV7-9 with TRBJ2-7, with 11 bases matching TRBD1. Per the germline V gene, CDR1 is SEHNR and CDR2 is FQNEAQ (reference sequence). The V and J ends lost 3 bases and 2 bases, in that order; junction bases with no gene match: 3. This CDR3 is 15 amino acids long. The CDR3 nucleotides read TGTGCCAGCAGCTTTGGGACAGGGGGTACCTACGAGCAGTACTTC. Encoded protein: CASSFGTGGTYEQYF.

This clonotype appeared many times. The rearrangement uses TRBV5-1 and TRBJ1-2; no clear D. Germline V lookup: CDR1 SGHRS, CDR2 YFSETQ. Trimming took off 0 bases at V and 1 base at J, with 10 bases between the two ends. This CDR3 is 15 amino acids long. CDR3 DNA: TGCGCCAGCAGCTTGGTAGGAGGTTTTAACTATGGCTACACCTTC. It encodes CASSLVGGFNYGYTF.

This clonotype was found many times. This chain uses TRBV6-5 with TRBJ2-1, with 11 bases identical to TRBD1. J gave up 10 bases and V 6 bases, and 14 bases lay outside the gene matches. Per the germline V gene, CDR1 is MNHEY and CDR2 is SVGAGI. The CDR3 has 16 amino acids. The CDR3 spells CASSPRSGQGALEQFF. As DNA, the CDR3 is TGTGCCAGCAGCCCAAGGAGCGGACAGGGGGCGCTGGAGCAGTTCTTC.

The table lists this clonotype with many counts. This chain joins TRBV7-8 and TRBJ2-5; no firm D call. CDR1 is SGHVS and CDR2 is FQNEAQ in the germline V gene. This CDR3 has 15 amino acids. The V gene lost 1 base and the J gene lost 1 base, with 10 bases spanning the gap. The CDR3 bases are TGTGCCAGCAGCTTAGACGTGGGTTCCCAAGAGACCCAGTACTTC. Translating it yields CASSLDVGSQETQYF. The full variable domain, completed using reference TRBV7-8 and TRBJ2-5, is GAGVSQSPRYKVAKRGQDVALRCDPISGHVSLFWYQQALGQGPEFLTYFQNEAQLDKSGLPSDRFFAERPEGSVSTLKIQRTQQEDSAVYLCASSLDVGSQETQYFGPGTRLLVL.

The rearrangement uses TRBV5-6 and TRBJ2-2; no firm D call. The CDR3 totals 15 residues. V lost 4 bases to trimming and J lost 6 bases, with 16 bases between them. The germline V gene has CDR1 SGHDT and CDR2 YYEEEE. The CDR3 reads CASSRSLRTAGELFF. CDR3 bases: TGTGCCAGCAGCCGGTCTCTTCGTACCGCCGGGGAGCTGTTTTTT.

This clonotype came up many times. This chain's CDR3 is CASSTRGGGTGYHGYTF. As DNA, the CDR3 is TGTGCCAGCAGCACGAGGGGGGGTGGAACAGGGTATCATGGCTACACCTTC. This chain uses TRBV7-9 with TRBJ1-2; possible D gene TRBD1, 6 bases. This CDR3 spans 17 amino acids. Per germline, CDR1 SEHNR and CDR2 FQNEAQ (reference sequence). The germline V and J ends were trimmed by 5 bases and 6 bases, with 25 bases remaining between them.

A word on this clonotype: A much larger clone differs by one base, so this may be a read error. The chain combines TRBV20-1 with TRBJ1-2; unclear D gene. This CDR3 has 12 residues. Germline-derived CDR1 and CDR2 are DFQATT and SNEGSKA (reference sequence). The CDR3 coding sequence is TGCAGTGCTAGTATTCTTCACTATGGCCACACCTTC. Encoded protein: CSASILHYGHTF.

CDR3 protein: CASSQAGLRGFDEQFF. The DNA for the CDR3 is TGTGCCAGCAGCCAAGCGGGCTTACGAGGGTTCGATGAGCAGTTCTTC. V and J are TRBV28 and TRBJ2-1, with D perhaps TRBD2 (6 bases). Trimming stripped 6 bases from V and 8 bases from J, with 23 bases between. From germline, CDR1 is MDHEN and CDR2 SYDVKM. This CDR3 comprises 16 residues.

This clonotype appeared many times. This chain connects TRBV12-3 or TRBV12-4 to TRBJ2-3; D not certain. Between the trimmed V and J ends, which lost 4 bases and 4 bases, there was a span of 6 bases. The CDR3 is made up of 12 amino acids. The CDR3 sequence: CASSSYSDTQYF. CDR3 nucleotides: TGTGCCAGCAGTTCCTATTCAGATACGCAGTATTTT.

This clonotype came up many times. V gene TRBV20-1 combines with J gene TRBJ2-3, with TRBD1 as a possible D gene (5 bases). There are 13 residues in the CDR3. Germline loops: CDR1 DFQATT, CDR2 SNEGSKA (reference sequence). Deletions cut 1 base from V and 1 base from J, with 6 bases between. The CDR3 DNA reads as TGCAGTGCTAGAGCGACAGGCACAGATACGCAGTATTTT. It is translated as CSARATGTDTQYF.

This clonotype was recorded at least ten times. The chain uses TRBV9 and TRBJ2-5, with 9 positions matching TRBD1. J gave up 3 bases and V 1 base, and 4 bases lay outside the gene matches. From germline, CDR1 is SGDLS and CDR2 YYNGEE. The CDR3 totals 15 residues. This CDR3 reads CASSVTGQGKETQYF. The CDR3, as DNA: TGTGCCAGCAGCGTAACGGGACAGGGAAAAGAGACCCAGTACTTC.

In its sample, this clonotype was seen many times. The genes are TRBV12-3 or TRBV12-4 and TRBJ2-7, with D maybe TRBD2 (6 bases). V was clipped by 6 bases and J by 1 base, with 10 bases between them. The CDR3 totals 13 residues. Here the CDR3 reads CASRRGGSYEQYF. As DNA, the CDR3 is TGTGCCAGCAGGCGGGGAGGTTCCTACGAGCAGTACTTC.

This clonotype was seen at least ten times. V gene TRBV20-1 combines with J gene TRBJ2-7; tentatively, D is TRBD1 (6 bases). The CDR3 has 13 amino acids. V was clipped by 7 bases and J by 6 bases, with 19 bases between them. CDR1 DFQATT and CDR2 SNEGSKA come from the germline V gene (reference sequence). The DNA for the CDR3 is TGCAGTGTACTGGGACAAAGCACTATCGAGCAGTACTTC. It specifies CSVLGQSTIEQYF.

This clonotype was seen ten or more times. This rearrangement joins TRBV5-1 to TRBJ1-2, with 7 bases aligning to TRBD1. Germline assignment: CDR1 SGHRS and CDR2 YFSETQ. This CDR3 region has 13 residues. J gave up 8 bases and V 0 bases, and 4 bases lay outside the gene matches. CDR3 nucleotide sequence: TGCGCCAGCAGCTTGGGCAGGGGGTACGGCTACACCTTC. Protein sequence: CASSLGRGYGYTF.

At least ten counts were recorded for this clonotype. The rearrangement joins TRBV10-1 to TRBJ2-5, with 8 bases that match TRBD2. Germline assignment: CDR1 WNHNN and CDR2 SYGVQD (reference sequence). With 6 bases clipped from V and 10 bases from J, the junction kept 10 bases outside the gene matches. This CDR3 region has 13 residues. In nucleotides, the CDR3 is TGCGCCAGCAGCACCCTAGCGGGTGGGATCCAGTACTTC. Translating gives CASSTLAGGIQYF.

The sample holds a few counts of this clonotype. The V gene is TRBV6-1, the J gene TRBJ1-5; D not resolved. Germline V gene data show CDR1 as MNHNS and CDR2 as SASEGT. This CDR3 spans 13 amino acids. Trimming pared 3 bases from V and 7 bases from J, leaving 10 bases between. CDR3 sequence: CASSDRSGQPQHF. For the CDR3, the DNA is TGTGCCAGCAGTGACAGGTCGGGGCAGCCCCAGCATTTT.

This clonotype showed up many times. This chain joins TRBV28 and TRBJ2-7; tentative D call: TRBD1 (6 bases). V gave up 2 bases and J gave up 3 bases, with 11 bases separating them. The germline V gene encodes CDR1 MDHEN and CDR2 SYDVKM. The CDR3 runs to 14 residues. CDR3 sequence (DNA): TGTGCCAGCAGTTTAGGTCAGGGGAACTACGAGCAGTACTTC. Its protein is CASSLGQGNYEQYF. The complete variable domain, with remaining parts taken from reference TRBV28 and TRBJ2-7, reads DVKVTQSSRYLVKRTGEKVFLECVQDMDHENMFWYRQDPGLGLRLIYFSYDVKMKEKGDIPEGYSVSREKKERFSLILESASTNQTSMYLCASSLGQGNYEQYFGPGTRLTVT.

The sample holds many counts of this clonotype. V usage is TRBV24-1 and J usage is TRBJ2-2; 9 nucleotides agree with TRBD1. V trimming: 7 bases; J trimming: 1 base; junction bases outside the gene matches: 0. Germline values: CDR1 KGHDR, CDR2 SFDVKD. CDR3 length: 14 residues. The CDR3 DNA follows: TGTGCCACCAGGGGACAGGGGAACACCGGGGAGCTGTTTTTT. Encoded protein: CATRGQGNTGELFF.

In its sample, this clonotype was seen many times. The chain is built from TRBV20-1 and TRBJ2-7; 9 nucleotides line up with TRBD1. The germline V gene encodes CDR1 DFQATT and CDR2 SNEGSKA (reference sequence). J was trimmed by 0 bases and V by 1 base; bases with no gene match: 16. The CDR3 length is 19 residues. The CDR3 here is CSARGLGTGFWGSSYEQYF. In DNA, the CDR3 is TGCAGTGCTAGAGGGCTAGGGACAGGGTTCTGGGGGAGCTCCTACGAGCAGTACTTC.

In this sample, this clonotype turned up a few times. The chain couples TRBV27 to TRBJ2-2, with a tentative D call TRBD1 (6 bases). The CDR3 has 15 residues. V gave up 3 bases and J gave up 4 bases, with 12 bases separating them. Germline CDR1 is MNHEY and CDR2 is SMNVEV (reference sequence). The CDR3 nucleotides read TGTGCCAGCAGTTTTACAGGGATGAGCACCGGGGAGCTGTTTTTT. Its translation is CASSFTGMSTGELFF.